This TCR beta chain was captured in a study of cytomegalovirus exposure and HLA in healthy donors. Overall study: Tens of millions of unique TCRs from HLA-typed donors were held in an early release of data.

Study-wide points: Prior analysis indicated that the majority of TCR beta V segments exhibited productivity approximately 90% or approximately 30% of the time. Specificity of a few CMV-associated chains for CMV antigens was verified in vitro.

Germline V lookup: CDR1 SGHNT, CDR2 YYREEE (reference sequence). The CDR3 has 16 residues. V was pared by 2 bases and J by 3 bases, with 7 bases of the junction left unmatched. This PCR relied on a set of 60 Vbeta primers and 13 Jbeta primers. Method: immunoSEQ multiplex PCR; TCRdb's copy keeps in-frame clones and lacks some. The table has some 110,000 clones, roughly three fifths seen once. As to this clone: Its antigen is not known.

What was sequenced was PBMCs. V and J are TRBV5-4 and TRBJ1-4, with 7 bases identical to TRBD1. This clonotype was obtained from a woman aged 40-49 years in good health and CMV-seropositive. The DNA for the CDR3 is TGTGCCAGCAGCTTAACAGGGGAGCGGTCTAATGAAAAACTGTTTTTT. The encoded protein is CASSLTGERSNEKLFF.